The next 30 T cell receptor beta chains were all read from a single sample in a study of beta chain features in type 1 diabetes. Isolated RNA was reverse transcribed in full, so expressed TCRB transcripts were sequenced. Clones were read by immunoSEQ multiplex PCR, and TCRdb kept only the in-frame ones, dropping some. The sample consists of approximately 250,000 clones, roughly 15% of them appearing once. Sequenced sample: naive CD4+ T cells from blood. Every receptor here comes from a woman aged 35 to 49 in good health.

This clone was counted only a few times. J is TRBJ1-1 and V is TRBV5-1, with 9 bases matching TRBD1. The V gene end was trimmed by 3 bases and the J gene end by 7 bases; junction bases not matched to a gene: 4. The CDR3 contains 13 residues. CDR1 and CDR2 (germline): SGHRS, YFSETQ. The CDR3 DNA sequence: TGCGCCAGCAGCTACGGGACAGGGAATGAAGCTTTCTTT. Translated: CASSYGTGNEAFF. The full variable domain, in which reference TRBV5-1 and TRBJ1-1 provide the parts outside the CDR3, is KAGVTQTPRYLIKTRGQQVTLSCSPISGHRSVSWYQQTPGQGLQFLFEYFSETQRNKGNFPGRFSGRQFSNSRSEMNVSTLELGDSALYLCASSYGTGNEAFFGQGTRLTVV.

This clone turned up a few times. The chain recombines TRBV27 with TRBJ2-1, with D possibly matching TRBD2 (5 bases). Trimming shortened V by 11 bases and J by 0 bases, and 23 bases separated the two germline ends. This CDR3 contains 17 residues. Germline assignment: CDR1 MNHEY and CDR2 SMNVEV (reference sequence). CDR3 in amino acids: CAAGRDGQMSSYNEQFF. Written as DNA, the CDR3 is TGTGCCGCGGGTCGTGACGGCCAAATGAGCTCCTACAATGAGCAGTTCTTC.

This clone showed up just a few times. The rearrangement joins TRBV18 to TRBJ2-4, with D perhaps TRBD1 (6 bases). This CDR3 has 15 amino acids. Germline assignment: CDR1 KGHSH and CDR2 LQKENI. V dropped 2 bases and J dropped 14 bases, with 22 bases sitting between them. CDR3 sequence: CASSPTGHLPVHEYF. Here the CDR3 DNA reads TGTGCCAGCTCACCAACGGGACACCTTCCCGTCCATGAGTACTTC.

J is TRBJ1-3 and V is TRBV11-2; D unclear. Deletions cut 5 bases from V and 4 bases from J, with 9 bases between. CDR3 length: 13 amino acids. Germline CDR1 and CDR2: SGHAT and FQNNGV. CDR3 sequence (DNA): TGTGCCAGCAGCCCGCGGATCGGAAACACCATATATTTT. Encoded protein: CASSPRIGNTIYF.

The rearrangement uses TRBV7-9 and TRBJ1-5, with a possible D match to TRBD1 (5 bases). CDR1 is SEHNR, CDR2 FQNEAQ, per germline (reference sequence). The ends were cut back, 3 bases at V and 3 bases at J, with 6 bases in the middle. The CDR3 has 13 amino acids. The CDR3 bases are TGTGCCAGCAGCTTGACAGCCAATCAGCCCCAGCATTTT. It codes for CASSLTANQPQHF.

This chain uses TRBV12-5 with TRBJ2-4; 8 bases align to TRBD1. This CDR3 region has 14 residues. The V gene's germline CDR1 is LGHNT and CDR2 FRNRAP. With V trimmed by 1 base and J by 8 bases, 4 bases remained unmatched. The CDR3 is CASGLGTTGDIQYF. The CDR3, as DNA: TGTGCTAGTGGTTTGGGCACGACAGGGGACATTCAGTACTTC. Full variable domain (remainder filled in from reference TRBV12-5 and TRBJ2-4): DARVTQTPRHKVTEMGQEVTMRCQPILGHNTVFWYRQTMMQGLELLAYFRNRAPLDDSGMPKDRFSAEMPDATLATLKIQPSEPRDSAVYFCASGLGTTGDIQYFGAGTRLSVL.

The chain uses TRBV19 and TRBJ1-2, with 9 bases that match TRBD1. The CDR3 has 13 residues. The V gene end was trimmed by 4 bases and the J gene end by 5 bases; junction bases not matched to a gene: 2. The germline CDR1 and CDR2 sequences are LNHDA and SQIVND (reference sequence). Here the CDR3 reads CASSRGQGYGYTF. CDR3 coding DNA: TGTGCCAGTAGTAGGGGACAGGGATATGGCTACACCTTC.

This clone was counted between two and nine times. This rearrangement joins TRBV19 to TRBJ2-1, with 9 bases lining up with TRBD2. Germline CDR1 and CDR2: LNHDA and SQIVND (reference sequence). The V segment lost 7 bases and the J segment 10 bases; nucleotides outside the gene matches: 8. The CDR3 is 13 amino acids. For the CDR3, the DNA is TGTGCCAGTATGGCGCGGGGGGGCCGGGAGCAGTTCTTC. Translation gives CASMARGGREQFF.

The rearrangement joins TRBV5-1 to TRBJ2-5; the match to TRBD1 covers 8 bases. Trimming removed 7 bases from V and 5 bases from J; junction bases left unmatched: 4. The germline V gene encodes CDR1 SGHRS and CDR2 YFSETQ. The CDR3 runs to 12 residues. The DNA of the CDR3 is TGCGCCAGCTCCTGGGACAGGGAGACCCAGTACTTC. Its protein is CASSWDRETQYF.

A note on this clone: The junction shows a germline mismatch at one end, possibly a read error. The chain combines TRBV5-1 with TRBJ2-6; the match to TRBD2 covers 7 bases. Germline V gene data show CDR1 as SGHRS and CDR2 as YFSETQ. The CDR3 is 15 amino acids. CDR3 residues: CASSSDRPGGNVLTF. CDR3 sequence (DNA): TGCGCCAGCAGTTCGGACCGCCCGGGGGGCAACGTCCTGACTTTC. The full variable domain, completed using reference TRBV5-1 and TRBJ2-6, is KAGVTQTPRYLIKTRGQQVTLSCSPISGHRSVSWYQQTPGQGLQFLFEYFSETQRNKGNFPGRFSGRQFSNSRSEMNVSTLELGDSALYLCASSSDRPGGNVLTFGAGSRLTVL.

For the CDR3, the DNA is TGTGCCAGCAGCCTTGACAGGGACTATGGCTACACCTTC. This sequence encodes CASSLDRDYGYTF. The chain links TRBV14 to TRBJ1-2; 7 nucleotides agree with TRBD1. Unmatched junction bases numbered 2, after V lost 4 bases and J lost 3 bases. The CDR3 extends over 13 amino acids. Germline V gene data show CDR1 as SGHDN and CDR2 as FVKESK. The full variable domain, with the rest looked up from reference TRBV14 and TRBJ1-2, is EAGVTQFPSHSVIEKGQTVTLRCDPISGHDNLYWYRRVMGKEIKFLLHFVKESKQDESGMPNNRFLAERTGGTYSTLKVQPAELEDSGVYFCASSLDRDYGYTFGSGTRLTVV.

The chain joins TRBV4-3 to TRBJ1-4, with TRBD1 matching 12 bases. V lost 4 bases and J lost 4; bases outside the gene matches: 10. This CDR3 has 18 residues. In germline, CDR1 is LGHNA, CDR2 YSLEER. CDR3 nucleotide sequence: TGCGCCAGCAGCCGAGGCGGGACAGGGGGCGCCGTTAATGAAAAACTGTTTTTT. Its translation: CASSRGGTGGAVNEKLFF.

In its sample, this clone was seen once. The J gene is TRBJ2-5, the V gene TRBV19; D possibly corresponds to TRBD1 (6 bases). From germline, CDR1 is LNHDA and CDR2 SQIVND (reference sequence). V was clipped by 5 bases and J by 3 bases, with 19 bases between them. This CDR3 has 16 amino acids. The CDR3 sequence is CASSSPLQGAEETQYF. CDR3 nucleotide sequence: TGTGCCAGTAGTTCGCCCTTACAGGGTGCCGAAGAGACCCAGTACTTC. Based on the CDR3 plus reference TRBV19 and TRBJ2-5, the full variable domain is DGGITQSPKYLFRKEGQNVTLSCEQNLNHDAMYWYRQDPGQGLRLIYYSQIVNDFQKGDIAEGYSVSREKKESFPLTVTSAQKNPTAFYLCASSSPLQGAEETQYFGPGTRLLVL.

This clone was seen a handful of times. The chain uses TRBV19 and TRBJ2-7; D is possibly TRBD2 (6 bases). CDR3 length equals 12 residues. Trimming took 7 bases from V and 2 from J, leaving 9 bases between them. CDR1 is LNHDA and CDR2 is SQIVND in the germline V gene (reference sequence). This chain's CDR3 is CASNSGPYEQYF. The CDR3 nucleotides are TGTGCCAGTAACAGCGGGCCCTACGAGCAGTACTTC.

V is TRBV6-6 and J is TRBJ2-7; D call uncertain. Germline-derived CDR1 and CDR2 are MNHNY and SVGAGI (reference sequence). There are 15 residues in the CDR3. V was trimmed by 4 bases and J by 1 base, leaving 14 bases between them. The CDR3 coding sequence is TGTGCCAGCAGTTCGCCTGTCCTCGGGTCCTACGAGCAGTACTTC. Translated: CASSSPVLGSYEQYF.

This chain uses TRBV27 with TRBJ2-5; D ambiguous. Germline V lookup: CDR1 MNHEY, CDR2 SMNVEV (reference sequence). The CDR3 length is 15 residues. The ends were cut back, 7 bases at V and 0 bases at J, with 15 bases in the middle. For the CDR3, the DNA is TGTGCCAGCACTCATGACACCCCGTACCAAGAGACCCAGTACTTC. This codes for CASTHDTPYQETQYF.

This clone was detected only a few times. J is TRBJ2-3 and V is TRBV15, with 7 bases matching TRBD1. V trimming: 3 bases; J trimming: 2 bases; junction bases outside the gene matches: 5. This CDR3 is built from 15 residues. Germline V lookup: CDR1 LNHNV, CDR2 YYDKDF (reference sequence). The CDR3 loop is CATSRGDRDTDTQYF. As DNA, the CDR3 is TGTGCCACCAGCAGGGGAGACAGGGACACAGATACGCAGTATTTT.

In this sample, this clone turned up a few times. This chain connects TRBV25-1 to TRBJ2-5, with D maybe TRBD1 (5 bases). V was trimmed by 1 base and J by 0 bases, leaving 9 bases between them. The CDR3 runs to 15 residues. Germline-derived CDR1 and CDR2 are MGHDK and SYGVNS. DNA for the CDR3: TGTGCCAGCAGTGAATTGACAGTGTACCAAGAGACCCAGTACTTC. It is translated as CASSELTVYQETQYF. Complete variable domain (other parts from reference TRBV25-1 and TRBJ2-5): EADIYQTPRYLVIGTGKKITLECSQTMGHDKMYWYQQDPGMELHLIHYSYGVNSTEKGDLSSESTVSRIRTEHFPLTLESARPSHTSQYLCASSELTVYQETQYFGPGTRLLVL.

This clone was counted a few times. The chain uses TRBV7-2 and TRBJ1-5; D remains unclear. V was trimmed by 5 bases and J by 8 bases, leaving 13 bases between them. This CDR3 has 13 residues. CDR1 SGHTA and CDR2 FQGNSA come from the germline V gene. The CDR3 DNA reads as TGTGCCAGCAGCCGAGAGGTCGGGAAGCCCCAGCATTTT. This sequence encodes CASSREVGKPQHF.

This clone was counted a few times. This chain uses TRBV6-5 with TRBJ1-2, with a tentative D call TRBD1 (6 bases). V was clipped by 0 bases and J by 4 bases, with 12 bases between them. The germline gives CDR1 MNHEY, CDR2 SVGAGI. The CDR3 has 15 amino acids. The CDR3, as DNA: TGTGCCAGCAGTTACTCGTTGGTGGGGGCCTATGGCTACACCTTC. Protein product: CASSYSLVGAYGYTF.

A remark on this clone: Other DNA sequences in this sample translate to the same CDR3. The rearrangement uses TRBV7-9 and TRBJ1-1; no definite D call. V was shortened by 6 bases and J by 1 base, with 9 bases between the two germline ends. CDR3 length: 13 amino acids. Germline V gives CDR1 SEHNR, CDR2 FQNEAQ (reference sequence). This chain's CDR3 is CASSLRGNTEAFF. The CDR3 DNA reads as TGTGCCAGCAGTCTCCGAGGGAACACTGAAGCTTTCTTT.

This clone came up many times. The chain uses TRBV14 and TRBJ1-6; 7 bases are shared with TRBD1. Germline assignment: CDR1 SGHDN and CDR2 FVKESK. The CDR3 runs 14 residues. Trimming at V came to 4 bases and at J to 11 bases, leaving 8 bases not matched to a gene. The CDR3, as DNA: TGTGCCAGCAGCCCCCAGGACAGGTGGACACCCCTCCACTTT. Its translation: CASSPQDRWTPLHF.

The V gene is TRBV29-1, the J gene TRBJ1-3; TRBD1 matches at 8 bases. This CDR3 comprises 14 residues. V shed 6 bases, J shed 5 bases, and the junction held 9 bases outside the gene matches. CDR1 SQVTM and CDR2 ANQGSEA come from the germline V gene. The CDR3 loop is CSVGDRGDRNTIYF. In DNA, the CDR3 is TGCAGCGTGGGCGACAGGGGTGATCGAAACACCATATATTTT.

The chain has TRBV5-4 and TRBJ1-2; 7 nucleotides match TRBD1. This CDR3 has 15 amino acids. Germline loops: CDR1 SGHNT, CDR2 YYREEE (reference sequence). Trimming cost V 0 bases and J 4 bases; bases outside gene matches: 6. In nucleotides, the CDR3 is TGTGCCAGCAGCTTGGCCAAGACAGGGCTCTATGGCTACACCTTC. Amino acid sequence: CASSLAKTGLYGYTF. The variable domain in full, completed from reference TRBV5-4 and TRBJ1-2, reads ETGVTQSPTHLIKTRGQQVTLRCSSQSGHNTVSWYQQALGQGPQFIFQYYREEENGRGNFPPRFSGLQFPNYSSELNVNALELDDSALYLCASSLAKTGLYGYTFGSGTRLTVV.

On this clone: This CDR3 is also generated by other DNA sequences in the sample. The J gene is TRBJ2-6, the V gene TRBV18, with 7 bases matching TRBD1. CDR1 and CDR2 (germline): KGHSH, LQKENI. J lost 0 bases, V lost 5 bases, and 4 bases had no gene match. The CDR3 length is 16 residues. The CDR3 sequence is CASSRDSSSGANVLTF. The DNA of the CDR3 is TGTGCCAGCTCAAGGGACAGTTCCTCTGGGGCCAACGTCCTGACTTTC.

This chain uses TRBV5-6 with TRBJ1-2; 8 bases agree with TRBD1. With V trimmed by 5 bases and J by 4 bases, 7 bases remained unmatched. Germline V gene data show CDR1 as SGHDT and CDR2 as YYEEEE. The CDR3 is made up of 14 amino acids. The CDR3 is CASRIRGPSYGYTF. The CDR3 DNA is TGTGCCAGCAGGATCAGGGGGCCCTCCTATGGCTACACCTTC.

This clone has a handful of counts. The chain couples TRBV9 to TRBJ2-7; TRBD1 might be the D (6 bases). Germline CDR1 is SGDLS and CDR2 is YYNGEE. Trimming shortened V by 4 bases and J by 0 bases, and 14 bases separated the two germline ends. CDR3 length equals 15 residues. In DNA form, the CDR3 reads TGTGCCAGCAGCACCGGGACACCAAGCTCCTACGAGCAGTACTTC. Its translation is CASSTGTPSSYEQYF.

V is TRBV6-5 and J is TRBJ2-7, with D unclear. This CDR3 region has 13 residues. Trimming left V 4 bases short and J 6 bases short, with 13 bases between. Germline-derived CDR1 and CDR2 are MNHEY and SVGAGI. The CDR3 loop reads CASSFGLSVEQYF. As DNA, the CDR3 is TGTGCCAGCAGTTTCGGGTTGTCTGTCGAGCAGTACTTC.

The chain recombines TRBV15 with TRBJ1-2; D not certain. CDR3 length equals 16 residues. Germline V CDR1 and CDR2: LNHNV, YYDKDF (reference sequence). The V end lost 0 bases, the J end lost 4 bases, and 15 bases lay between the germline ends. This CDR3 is CATSRDGHSLGYGYTF. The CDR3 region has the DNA TGTGCCACCAGCAGAGATGGGCATTCCTTGGGCTATGGCTACACCTTC.

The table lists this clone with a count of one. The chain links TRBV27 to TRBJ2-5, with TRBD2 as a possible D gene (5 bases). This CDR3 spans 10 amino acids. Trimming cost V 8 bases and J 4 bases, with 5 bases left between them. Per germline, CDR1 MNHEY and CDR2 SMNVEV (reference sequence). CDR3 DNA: TGTGCCAGCGGGAGAGAGACCCAGTACTTC. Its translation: CASGRETQYF.